Listed here is a single TCR beta chain. The record originates from a study of cytomegalovirus exposure and HLA in healthy donors. V gave up 6 bases and J gave up 2 bases; unmatched junction bases: 10. CDR1 and CDR2 from the germline V gene are MDHEN and SYDVKM. This CDR3 region has 15 residues. Sequencing used immunoSEQ multiplex PCR; TCRdb keeps in-frame clones, though not all of them. The sample holds about 65,000 clones, approximately 94% seen once. The chain combines TRBV28 with TRBJ2-7, with TRBD2 identical over 7 bases. Sequencing was carried out using PBMCs. The TCR was taken from a man younger than 35 in good health and CMV-seropositive. This chain's CDR3 is CASRVPASGAYEQYF. As DNA, the CDR3 is TGTGCCAGCAGAGTCCCGGCTAGCGGTGCCTACGAGCAGTACTTC.